The clone carrying this TCR beta chain was seen more than once but under ten times. The method was immunoSEQ multiplex PCR; TCRdb's version includes in-frame clones alone and lacks a portion of them. The sample shows roughly 390,000 clones, around 87% of them seen only once. This entry is derived from a study of blood T cell repertoires in COVID-19. Background on the study: In each case, the material was cDNA or gDNA derived from T cells, B-cell-depleted T cells, or PBMCs.

The germline V gene has CDR1 MNHNS and CDR2 SASEGT. This CDR3 is built from 13 residues. Deletions cut 2 bases from V and 4 bases from J, with 7 bases between. The genes are TRBV6-1 and TRBJ2-3; D remains unclear. This TCR was sampled from a woman aged 25 to 39 with COVID-19, enrolled during active disease. Sequences were obtained from peripheral blood. CDR3 nucleotides: TGTGCCAGCAGTGAACAGGTTGCAGATACGCAGTATTTT. Its protein is CASSEQVADTQYF.